This T cell receptor (beta chain) originates from a study of T-cell reconstitution after alpha-beta-depleted transplantation in children (dated by TCRdb to the mid-2010s). Background on the whole study: The study quantitatively tracked T-cell immune reconstitution after TCRalphabeta/CD19-depleted allogeneic hematopoietic cell transplantation in children using TCR repertoire profiling. General findings and caveats noted by the study authors: Hyperexpanded clone frequencies declined over subsequent months; after one year, T-cell counts and TCRbeta diversity were mostly attributed to newly produced T cells. In some patients, the high TCRbeta diversity seen at day 60 was put down to recipient T cells and intrathymic progenitors that had survived conditioning. About two months after transplant, the apparently early recovery of alphabetaT-cell counts reportedly depended on just several hundred clones that had expanded rapidly and came from non-depleted graft cells.

Comment on this clonotype: The clone's antigen remains unknown. No base qualities exist here, and no much larger clone lies one base off it.

Libraries were constructed by PCR. Sequencing was carried out with an Illumina HiSeq 2500. TCR library preparation used molecular barcoding, with unique molecular identifiers applied to normalize quantification of the TCRbeta repertoire. In-frame beta chains were kept once TCRdb had trimmed the public reads at Q25 with fastp and called clones with MiXCR. Rows are combined by CDR3 protein, so each entry shows the most common genes and DNA. Present in this sample are hundreds of thousands of distinct CDR3 sequences, 15% to 20% of which were seen just once. The leading ten clones occupy approximately 38% of the sample. The label giving this sample's treatment or condition can be read as: allogeneic hematopoietic cell transplantation with graft depleted of TCRalphabeta T cells and CD19 B cells. TCRalphabeta/CD19-depleted allogeneic hematopoietic cell grafts were given to the transplant recipients, all of whom were children.

This clonotype was sampled from a male patient between 2 and 15 years old who had a stem cell transplant for acute lymphoblastic leukemia, so the T cells may come from the graft donor. This specimen was PBMCs, mostly from graft donor cells, taken 360 days after TCRalphabeta/CD19-depleted stem cell transplant.

The nucleotides are TGTGCCAGCTCACTGTCGTTGGCAGGGCAAGGATCACCCCTCCACTTT. This is translated as CASSLSLAGQGSPLHF. The V gene is TRBV18 and the J gene is TRBJ1-6; tentative D gene TRBD1, with 5 bases matching. CDR1 and CDR2 (KGHSH, LQKENI) derive from the germline V gene. The CDR3 sequence holds 16 residues, the cysteine and phenylalanine included. The only DNA kept is the CDR3, 48 bases in frame from the first base. V and J lose 4 bases and 10 bases, and a span of 20 bases separates them.